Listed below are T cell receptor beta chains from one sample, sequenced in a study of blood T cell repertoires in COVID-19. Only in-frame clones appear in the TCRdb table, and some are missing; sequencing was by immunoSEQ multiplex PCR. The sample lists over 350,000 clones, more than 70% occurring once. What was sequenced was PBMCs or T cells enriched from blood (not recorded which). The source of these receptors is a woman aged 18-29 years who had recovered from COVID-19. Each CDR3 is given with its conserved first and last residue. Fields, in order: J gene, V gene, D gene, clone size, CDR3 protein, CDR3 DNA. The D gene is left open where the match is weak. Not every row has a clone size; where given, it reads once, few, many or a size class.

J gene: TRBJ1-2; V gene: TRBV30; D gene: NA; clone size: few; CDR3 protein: CAWSVPGQSYGYTF; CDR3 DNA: TGTGCCTGGAGTGTACCAGGGCAGTCCTATGGCTACACCTTC
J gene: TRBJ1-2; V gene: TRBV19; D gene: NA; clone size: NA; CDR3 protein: CASRTPPAGKDGYTF; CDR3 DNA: TGTGCCAGTAGAACTCCCCCGGCGGGGAAGGATGGCTACACCTTC
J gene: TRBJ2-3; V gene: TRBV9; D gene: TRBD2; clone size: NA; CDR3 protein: CASSALPGLAGEFADTQYF; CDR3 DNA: TGTGCCAGCAGCGCCCTACCGGGACTAGCGGGGGAGTTTGCAGATACGCAGTATTTT
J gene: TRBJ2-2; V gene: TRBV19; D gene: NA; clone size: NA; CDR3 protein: CASKKGSGGELFF; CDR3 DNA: TGTGCCAGTAAAAAGGGGTCGGGCGGGGAGCTGTTTTTT
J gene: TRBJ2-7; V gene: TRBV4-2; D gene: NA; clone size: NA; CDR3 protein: CASSQVDSDSSYEQYF; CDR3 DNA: TGTGCCAGCAGCCAGGTTGACAGCGATAGCTCCTACGAGCAGTACTTC
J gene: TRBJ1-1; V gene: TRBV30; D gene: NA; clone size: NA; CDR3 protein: CAWSSTPMNTEAFF; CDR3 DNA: TGTGCCTGGAGTTCGACACCCATGAACACTGAAGCTTTCTTT
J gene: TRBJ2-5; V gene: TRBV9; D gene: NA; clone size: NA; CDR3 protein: CASSHEAQYF; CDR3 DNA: TGTGCCAGCAGCCACGAGGCCCAGTACTTC
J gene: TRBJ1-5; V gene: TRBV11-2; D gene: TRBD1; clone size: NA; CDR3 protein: CASSLEGIKVGDRGWQPQHF; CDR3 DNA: TGTGCCAGCAGCTTAGAAGGGATTAAAGTCGGGGACAGGGGTTGGCAGCCCCAGCATTTT
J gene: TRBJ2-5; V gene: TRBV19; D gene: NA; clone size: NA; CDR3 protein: CASSIDPLGTPNRQYF; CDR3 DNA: TGTGCCAGTAGTATAGATCCCCTGGGGACTCCAAATCGCCAGTACTTC
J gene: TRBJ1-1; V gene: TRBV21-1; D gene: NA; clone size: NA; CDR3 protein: CASSKRRDSPNTEAFF; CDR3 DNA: TGTGCCAGCAGCAAAAGGAGGGACAGCCCGAACACTGAAGCTTTCTTT
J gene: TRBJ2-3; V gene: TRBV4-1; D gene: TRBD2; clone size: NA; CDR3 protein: CASSLRASGGTSTDTQYF; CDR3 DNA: TGCGCCAGCAGCCTCAGGGCTAGCGGGGGGACTAGCACAGATACGCAGTATTTT
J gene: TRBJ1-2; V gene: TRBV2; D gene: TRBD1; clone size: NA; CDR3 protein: CASSEDREFYGYTF; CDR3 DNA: TGTGCCAGCAGTGAGGACAGGGAATTCTATGGCTACACCTTC
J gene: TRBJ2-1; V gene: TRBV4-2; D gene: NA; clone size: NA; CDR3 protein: CASSNINGAWNEQFF; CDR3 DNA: TGTGCCAGCAGCAATATTAATGGAGCGTGGAATGAGCAGTTCTTC
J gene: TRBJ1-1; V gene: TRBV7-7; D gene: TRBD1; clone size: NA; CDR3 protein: CASSHGQGNEAFF; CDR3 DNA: TGTGCTAGCAGCCATGGACAGGGAAACGAAGCTTTCTTT
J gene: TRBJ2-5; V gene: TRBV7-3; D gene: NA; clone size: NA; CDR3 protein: CASSLMGGQTQETQYF; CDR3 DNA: TGTGCCAGCAGCTTAATGGGGGGACAGACCCAAGAGACCCAGTACTTC
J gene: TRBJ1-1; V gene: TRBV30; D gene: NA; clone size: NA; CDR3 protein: CAWSTRGTEAFF; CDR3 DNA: TGTGCCTGGAGTACACGGGGCACTGAAGCTTTCTTT
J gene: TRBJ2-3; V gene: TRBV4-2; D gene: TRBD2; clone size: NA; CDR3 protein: CASSQVGGSGGPRRTDTQYF; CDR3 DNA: TGTGCCAGCAGCCAAGTAGGTGGCAGCGGGGGGCCGCGGCGCACAGATACGCAGTATTTT
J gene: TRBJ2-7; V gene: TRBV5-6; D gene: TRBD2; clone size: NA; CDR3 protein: CASSPSPSGARTEQYF; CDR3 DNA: TGTGCCAGCAGCCCCTCACCTAGCGGGGCCCGTACCGAGCAGTACTTC
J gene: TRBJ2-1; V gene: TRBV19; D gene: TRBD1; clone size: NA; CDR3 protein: CASKDRPIGTNEQFF; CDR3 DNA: TGTGCCAGTAAGGACAGGCCCATAGGCACCAATGAGCAGTTCTTC
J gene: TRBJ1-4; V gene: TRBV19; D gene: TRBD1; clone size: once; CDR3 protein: CASSIGQGAVEKLFF; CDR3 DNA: TGTGCCAGTAGTATTGGACAGGGGGCGGTTGAAAAACTGTTTTTT
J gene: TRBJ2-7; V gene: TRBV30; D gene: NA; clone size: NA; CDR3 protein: CAWSVGSDEQYF; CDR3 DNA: TGTGCCTGGAGTGTTGGCAGTGACGAGCAGTACTTC
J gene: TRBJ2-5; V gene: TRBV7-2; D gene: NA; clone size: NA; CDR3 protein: CASSVFAGRQETQYF; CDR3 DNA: TGTGCCAGCAGCGTTTTTGCGGGGCGCCAAGAGACCCAGTACTTC
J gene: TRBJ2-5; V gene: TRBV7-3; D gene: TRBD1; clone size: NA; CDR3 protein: CASSLGGTGEKTQYF; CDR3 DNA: TGTGCCAGCAGCTTAGGAGGGACAGGGGAGAAGACCCAGTACTTC
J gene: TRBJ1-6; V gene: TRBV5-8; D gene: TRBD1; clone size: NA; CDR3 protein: CASSRILTGEEGISPLHF; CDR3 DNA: TGTGCCAGCAGCCGGATTCTGACAGGGGAAGAAGGAATTTCACCCCTCCACTTT
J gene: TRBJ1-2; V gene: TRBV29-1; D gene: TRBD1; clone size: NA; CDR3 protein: CSVSQGDGYTF; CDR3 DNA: TGCAGCGTCTCACAGGGGGACGGCTACACCTTC
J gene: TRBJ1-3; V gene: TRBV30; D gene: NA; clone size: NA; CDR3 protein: CAWVTGPSGNTIYF; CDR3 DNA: TGTGCCTGGGTCACAGGGCCCTCTGGAAACACCATATATTTT
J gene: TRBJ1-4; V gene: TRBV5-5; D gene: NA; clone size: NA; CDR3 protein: CASSSSGTSEKLFF; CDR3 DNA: TGTGCCAGCAGCTCTTCCGGGACATCGGAAAAACTGTTTTTT
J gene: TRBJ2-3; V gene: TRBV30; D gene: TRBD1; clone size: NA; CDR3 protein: CAWSHGDRREDTQYF; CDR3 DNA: TGTGCCTGGAGTCATGGGGACAGGAGGGAAGATACGCAGTATTTT
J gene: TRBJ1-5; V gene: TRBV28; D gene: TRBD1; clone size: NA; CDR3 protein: CASSGRTGPLQPQHF; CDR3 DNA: TGTGCCAGCAGTGGCCGGACAGGGCCACTTCAGCCCCAGCATTTT
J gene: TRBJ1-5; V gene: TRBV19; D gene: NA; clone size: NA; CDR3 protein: CASSIVPRGNQPQHF; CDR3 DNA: TGTGCCAGTAGTATCGTTCCACGGGGCAATCAGCCCCAGCATTTT
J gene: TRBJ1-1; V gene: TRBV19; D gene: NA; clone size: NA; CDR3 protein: CASSPQGPNTEAFF; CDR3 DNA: TGTGCCAGTAGCCCACAGGGCCCGAACACTGAAGCTTTCTTT
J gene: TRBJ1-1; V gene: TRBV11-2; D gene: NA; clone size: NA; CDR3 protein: CAWGGFRTEAFF; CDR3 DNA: TGTGCCTGGGGAGGTTTTCGCACTGAAGCTTTCTTT
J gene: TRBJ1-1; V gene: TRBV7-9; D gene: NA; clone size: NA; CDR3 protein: CASSSREAGVDGEAFF; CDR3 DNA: TGTGCCAGCAGCTCACGCGAGGCAGGGGTCGACGGTGAAGCTTTCTTT
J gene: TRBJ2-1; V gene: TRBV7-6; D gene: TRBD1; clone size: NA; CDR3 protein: CASSLSRDRGVKQFF; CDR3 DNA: TGTGCCAGCAGCTTAAGCCGGGACAGGGGAGTGAAGCAGTTCTTC
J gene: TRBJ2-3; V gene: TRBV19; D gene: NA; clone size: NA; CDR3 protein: CASSMAATRVMDTQYF; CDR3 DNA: TGTGCCAGTAGTATGGCGGCCACACGGGTGATGGATACGCAGTATTTT
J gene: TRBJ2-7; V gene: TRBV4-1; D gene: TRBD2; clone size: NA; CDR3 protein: CASSQEYSGGIYEQYF; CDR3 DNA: TGCGCCAGCAGCCAAGAATACAGCGGGGGTATCTACGAGCAGTACTTC
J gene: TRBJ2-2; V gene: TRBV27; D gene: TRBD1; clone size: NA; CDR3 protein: CASSKTGTGGPGELFF; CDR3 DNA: TGTGCCAGCAGTAAAACCGGGACAGGGGGTCCCGGGGAGCTGTTTTTT
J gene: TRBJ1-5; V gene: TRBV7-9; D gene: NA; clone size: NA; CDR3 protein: CASSFGNQPQHF; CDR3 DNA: TGTGCCAGCAGCTTCGGCAATCAGCCCCAGCATTTT
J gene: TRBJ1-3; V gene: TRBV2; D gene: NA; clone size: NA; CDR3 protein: CASSGRRGGNTIYF; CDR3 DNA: TGTGCCAGCAGTGGGAGGAGGGGTGGAAACACCATATATTTT
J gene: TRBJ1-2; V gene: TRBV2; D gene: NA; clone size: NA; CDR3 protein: CASRFGYGYTF; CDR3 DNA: TGTGCCAGCAGATTCGGGTATGGCTACACCTTC
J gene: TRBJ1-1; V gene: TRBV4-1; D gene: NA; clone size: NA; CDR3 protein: CASSPSPGFEAFF; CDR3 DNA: TGCGCCAGCAGCCCATCCCCAGGGTTTGAAGCTTTCTTT
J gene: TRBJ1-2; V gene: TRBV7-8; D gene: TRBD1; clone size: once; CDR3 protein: CASSLPGGNYGYTF; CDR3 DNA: TGTGCCAGCAGCTTACCAGGGGGGAACTATGGCTACACCTTC
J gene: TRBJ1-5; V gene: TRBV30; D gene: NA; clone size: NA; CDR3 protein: CAWNRVGGQPQHF; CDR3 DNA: TGTGCCTGGAACAGGGTCGGCGGTCAGCCCCAGCATTTT
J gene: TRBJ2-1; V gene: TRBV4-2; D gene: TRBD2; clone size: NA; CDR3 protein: CASSQDLAGGPMNEQFF; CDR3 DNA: TGTGCCAGCAGCCAAGATCTAGCGGGGGGGCCGATGAATGAGCAGTTCTTC
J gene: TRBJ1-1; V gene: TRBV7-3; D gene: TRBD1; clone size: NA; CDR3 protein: CASSDTTGGFTEAFF; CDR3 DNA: TGTGCCAGCAGCGATACGACAGGGGGTTTCACTGAAGCTTTCTTT
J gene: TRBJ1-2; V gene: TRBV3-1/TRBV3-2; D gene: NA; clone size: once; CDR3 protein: CASSQDLDRLYGYTF; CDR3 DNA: TGTGCCAGCAGCCAAGATTTAGACAGACTCTATGGCTACACCTTC
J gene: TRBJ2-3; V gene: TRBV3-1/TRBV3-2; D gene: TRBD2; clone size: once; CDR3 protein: CASSQGLAGVYTDTQYF; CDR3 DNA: TGTGCCAGCAGCCAAGGCCTAGCGGGGGTGTACACAGATACGCAGTATTTT
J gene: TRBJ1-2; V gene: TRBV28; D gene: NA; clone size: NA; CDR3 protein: CASIGGSTNYGYTF; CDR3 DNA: TGTGCCAGCATCGGGGGTTCGACTAACTATGGCTACACCTTC
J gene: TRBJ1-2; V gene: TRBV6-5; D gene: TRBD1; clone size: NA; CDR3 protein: CASSRGQDYGYTF; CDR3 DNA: TGTGCCAGCAGTCGCGGACAGGACTATGGCTACACCTTC
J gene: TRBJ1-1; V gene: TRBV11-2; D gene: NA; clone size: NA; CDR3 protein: CARPGVGEAFF; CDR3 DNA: TGTGCCAGGCCCGGGGTGGGTGAAGCTTTCTTT
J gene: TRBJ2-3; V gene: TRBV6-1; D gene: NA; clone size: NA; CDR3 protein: CASSEGAGFSSTDTQYF; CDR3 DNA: TGTGCCAGCAGTGAAGGGGCAGGGTTTTCGAGCACAGATACGCAGTATTTT
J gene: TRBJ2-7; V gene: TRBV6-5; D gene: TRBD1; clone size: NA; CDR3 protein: CASSYPLRQGTYEQYF; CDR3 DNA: TGTGCCAGCAGTTACCCCCTCCGACAGGGAACCTACGAGCAGTACTTC
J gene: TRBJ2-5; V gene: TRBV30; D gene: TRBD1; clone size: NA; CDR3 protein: CAHRTGYQETQYF; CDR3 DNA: TGTGCACACCGGACAGGGTATCAAGAGACCCAGTACTTC
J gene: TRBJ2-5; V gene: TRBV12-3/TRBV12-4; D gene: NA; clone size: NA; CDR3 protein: CASNIGGRETQYF; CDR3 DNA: TGTGCCAGCAACATTGGGGGGAGGGAGACCCAGTACTTC
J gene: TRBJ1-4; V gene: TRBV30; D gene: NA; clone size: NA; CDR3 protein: CAWKPQANEKLFF; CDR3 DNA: TGTGCCTGGAAACCCCAGGCTAATGAAAAACTGTTTTTT
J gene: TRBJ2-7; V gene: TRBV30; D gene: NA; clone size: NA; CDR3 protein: CAWRTGGDYFYEQYF; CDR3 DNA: TGTGCCTGGCGGACAGGCGGGGATTACTTCTACGAGCAGTACTTC